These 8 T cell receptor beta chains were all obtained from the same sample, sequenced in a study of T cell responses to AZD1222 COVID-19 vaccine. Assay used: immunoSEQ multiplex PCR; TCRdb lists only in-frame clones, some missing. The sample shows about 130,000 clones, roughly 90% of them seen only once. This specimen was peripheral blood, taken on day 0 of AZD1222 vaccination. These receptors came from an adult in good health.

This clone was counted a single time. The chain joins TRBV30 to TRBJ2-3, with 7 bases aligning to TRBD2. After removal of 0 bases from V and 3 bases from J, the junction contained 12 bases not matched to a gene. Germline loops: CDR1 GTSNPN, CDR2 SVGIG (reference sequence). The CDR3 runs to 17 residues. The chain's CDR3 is CAWSVRGRAILTDTQYF. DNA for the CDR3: TGTGCCTGGAGTGTACGGGGGAGGGCCATATTGACAGATACGCAGTATTTT.

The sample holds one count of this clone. The CDR3 sequence is CASSPTDRGLAEAFF. CDR3 in DNA: TGTGCCAGCTCACCAACGGACAGGGGGCTCGCTGAAGCTTTCTTT. The chain joins TRBV18 to TRBJ1-1; 11 bases align to TRBD1. This CDR3 has 15 residues. Germline V gene lookup returns CDR1 KGHSH and CDR2 LQKENI. The trim removed 2 bases at V and 6 bases at J, leaving 5 bases unmatched. Full variable domain (outside the CDR3, taken from reference TRBV18 and TRBJ1-1): NAGVMQNPRHLVRRRGQEARLRCSPMKGHSHVYWYRQLPEEGLKFMVYLQKENIIDESGMPKERFSAEFPKEGPSILRIQQVVRGDSAAYFCASSPTDRGLAEAFFGQGTRLTVV.

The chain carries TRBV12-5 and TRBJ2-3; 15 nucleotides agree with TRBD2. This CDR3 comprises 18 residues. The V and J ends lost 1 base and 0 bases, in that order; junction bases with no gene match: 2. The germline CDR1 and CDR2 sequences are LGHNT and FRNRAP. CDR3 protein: CASGLGTSGGASTDTQYF. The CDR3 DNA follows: TGTGCTAGTGGTTTGGGGACTAGCGGGGGGGCTAGCACAGATACGCAGTATTTT.

The CDR3 spells CASSDGYPGKAWWDGYTF. As DNA, the CDR3 is TGTGCCAGCAGTGACGGCTACCCGGGGAAGGCTTGGTGGGATGGCTACACCTTC. This rearrangement joins TRBV6-4 to TRBJ1-2; D not certain. Trimming took off 2 bases at V and 6 bases at J, with 25 bases between the two ends. There are 18 residues in the CDR3. Per germline, CDR1 MRHNA and CDR2 SNTAGT.

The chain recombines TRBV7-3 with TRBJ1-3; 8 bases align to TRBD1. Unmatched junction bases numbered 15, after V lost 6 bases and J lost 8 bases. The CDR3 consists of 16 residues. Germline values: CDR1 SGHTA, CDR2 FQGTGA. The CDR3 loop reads CASSSPGQGGRDTIYF. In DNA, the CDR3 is TGTGCCAGCAGTTCGCCAGGACAGGGTGGGCGAGACACCATATATTTT.

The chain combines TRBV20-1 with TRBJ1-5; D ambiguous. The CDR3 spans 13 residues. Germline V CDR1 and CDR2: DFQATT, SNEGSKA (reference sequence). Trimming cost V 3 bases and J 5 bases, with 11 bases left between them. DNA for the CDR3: TGCAGTGCTAGTCGGCAAGTGGATCAGCCCCAGCATTTT. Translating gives CSASRQVDQPQHF.

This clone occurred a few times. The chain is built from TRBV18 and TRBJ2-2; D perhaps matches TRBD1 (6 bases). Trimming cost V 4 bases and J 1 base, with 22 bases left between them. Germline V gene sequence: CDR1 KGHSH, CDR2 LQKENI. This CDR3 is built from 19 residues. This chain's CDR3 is CASSQFQSTGLGNTGELFF. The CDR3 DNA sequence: TGTGCCAGCTCACAATTCCAAAGCACAGGGCTCGGGAACACCGGGGAGCTGTTTTTT.

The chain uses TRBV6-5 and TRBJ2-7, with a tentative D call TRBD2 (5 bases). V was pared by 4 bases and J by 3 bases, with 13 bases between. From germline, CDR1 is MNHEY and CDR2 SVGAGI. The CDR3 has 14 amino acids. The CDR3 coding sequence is TGTGCCAGCAGTTTATCGGACGGGAACTACGAGCAGTACTTC. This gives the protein CASSLSDGNYEQYF.